This T cell receptor (beta chain) emerged from a study of shared clonotypes between healthy human individuals. The CDR3 contains 14 residues. Per germline, CDR1 MNHNS and CDR2 SASEGT. Trimming stripped 9 bases from V and 4 bases from J, with 16 bases between. Terminally differentiated effector memory CD45RA+ cells were excluded by CCR7 positive selection of CD45RO-negative cells. Deep was the level at which the assay was run. Once extracted for a subset, genomic DNA was divided evenly among several immunoSEQ plates. The assay was immunoSEQ multiplex PCR, and TCRdb's table has in-frame clones only and misses some. The sample lists roughly 810,000 clones, about 96% occurring once.

The V gene is TRBV6-1, the J gene TRBJ2-1; D could derive from TRBD1 or TRBD2 (5 bases each). The sample was naive CD8+ T cells sorted from blood. This receptor was taken from a man aged 25 to 40 in good health. This CDR3 reads CARRGGLIYNEQFF. The CDR3 DNA follows: TGTGCCAGGAGGGGCGGACTTATATACAATGAGCAGTTCTTC.